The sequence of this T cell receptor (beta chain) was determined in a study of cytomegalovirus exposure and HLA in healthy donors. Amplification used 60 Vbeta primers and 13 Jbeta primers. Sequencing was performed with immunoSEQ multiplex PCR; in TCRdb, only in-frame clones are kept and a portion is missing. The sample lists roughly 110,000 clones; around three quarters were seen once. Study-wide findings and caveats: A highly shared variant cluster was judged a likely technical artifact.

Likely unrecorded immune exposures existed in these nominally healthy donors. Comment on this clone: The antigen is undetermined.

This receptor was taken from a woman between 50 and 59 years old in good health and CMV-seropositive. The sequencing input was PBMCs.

For the CDR3, the DNA is TGTGCCAGCAGCGCCACAGGGAATGAGCAGTTCTTC. Its translation is CASSATGNEQFF. The genes are TRBV11-3 and TRBJ2-1; D is perhaps TRBD1 (6 bases). Trimming stripped 5 bases from V and 7 bases from J, with 9 bases between. CDR3 length: 12 amino acids. Germline CDR1 is SGHNT and CDR2 is YENEEA.